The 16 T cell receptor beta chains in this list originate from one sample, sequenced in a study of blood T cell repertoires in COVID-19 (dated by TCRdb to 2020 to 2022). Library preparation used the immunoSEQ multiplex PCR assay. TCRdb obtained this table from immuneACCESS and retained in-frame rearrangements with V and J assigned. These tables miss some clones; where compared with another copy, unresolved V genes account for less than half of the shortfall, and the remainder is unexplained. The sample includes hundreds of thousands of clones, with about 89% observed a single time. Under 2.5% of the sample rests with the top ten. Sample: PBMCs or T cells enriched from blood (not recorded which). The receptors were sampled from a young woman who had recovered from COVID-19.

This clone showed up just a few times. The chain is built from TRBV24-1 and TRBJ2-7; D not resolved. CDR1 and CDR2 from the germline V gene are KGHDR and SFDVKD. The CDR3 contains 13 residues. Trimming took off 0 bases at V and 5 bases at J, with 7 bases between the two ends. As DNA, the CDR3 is TGTGCCACCAGTGATTTGCAGTCCGACGAGCAGTACTTC. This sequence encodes CATSDLQSDEQYF.

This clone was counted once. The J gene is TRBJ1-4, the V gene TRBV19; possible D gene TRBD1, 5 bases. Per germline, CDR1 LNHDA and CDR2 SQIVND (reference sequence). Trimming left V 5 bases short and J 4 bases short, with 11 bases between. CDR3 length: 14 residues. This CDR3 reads CASSGAVGNEKLFF. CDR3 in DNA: TGTGCCAGTAGTGGGGCTGTAGGTAATGAAAAACTGTTTTTT.

The CDR3 loop reads CASSPSNGVHNEQFF. For the CDR3, the DNA is TGTGCCAGCAGCCCGTCCAACGGGGTACACAATGAGCAGTTCTTC. This chain joins TRBV7-3 and TRBJ2-1; maybe TRBD2 (5 bases). CDR1 and CDR2 from the germline V gene are SGHTA and FQGTGA. Trimming removed 5 bases at V and 5 bases at J, with 16 bases between. This CDR3 region has 15 residues. Looking up the rest from reference TRBV7-3 and TRBJ2-1 gives the full variable domain: GAGVSQTPSNKVTEKGKYVELRCDPISGHTALYWYRQSLGQGPEFLIYFQGTGAADDSGLPNDRFFAVRPEGSVSTLKIQRTERGDSAVYLCASSPSNGVHNEQFFGPGTRLTVL.

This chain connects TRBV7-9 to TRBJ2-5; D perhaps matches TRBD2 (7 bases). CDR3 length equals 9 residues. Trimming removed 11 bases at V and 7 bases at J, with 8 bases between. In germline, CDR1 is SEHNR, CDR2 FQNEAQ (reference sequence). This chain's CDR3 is CAGGATQYF. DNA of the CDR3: TGTGCCGGGGGGGCGACCCAGTACTTC.

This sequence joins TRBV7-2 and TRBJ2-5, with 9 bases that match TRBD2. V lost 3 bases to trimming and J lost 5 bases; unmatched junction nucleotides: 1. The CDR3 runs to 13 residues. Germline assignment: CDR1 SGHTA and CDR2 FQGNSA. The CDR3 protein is CASSFSGSETQYF. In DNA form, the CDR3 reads TGTGCCAGCAGCTTTAGCGGGAGTGAGACCCAGTACTTC. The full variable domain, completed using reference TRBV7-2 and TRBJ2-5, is GAGVSQSPSNKVTEKGKDVELRCDPISGHTALYWYRQSLGQGLEFLIYFQGNSAPDKSGLPSDRFSAERTGGSVSTLTIQRTQQEDSAVYLCASSFSGSETQYFGPGTRLLVL.

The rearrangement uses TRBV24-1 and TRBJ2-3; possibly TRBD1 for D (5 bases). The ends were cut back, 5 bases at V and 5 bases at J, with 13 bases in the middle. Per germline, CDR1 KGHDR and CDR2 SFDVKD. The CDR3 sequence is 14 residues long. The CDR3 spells CATSVQGVEDTQYF. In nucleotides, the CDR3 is TGTGCCACCAGTGTACAAGGGGTTGAAGATACGCAGTATTTT.

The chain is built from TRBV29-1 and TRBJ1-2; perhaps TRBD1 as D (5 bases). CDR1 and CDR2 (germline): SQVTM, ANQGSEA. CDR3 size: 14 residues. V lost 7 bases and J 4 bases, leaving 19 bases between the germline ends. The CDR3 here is CSAGILGGSYGYTF. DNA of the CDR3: TGCAGCGCGGGAATTCTCGGGGGTTCCTATGGCTACACCTTC.

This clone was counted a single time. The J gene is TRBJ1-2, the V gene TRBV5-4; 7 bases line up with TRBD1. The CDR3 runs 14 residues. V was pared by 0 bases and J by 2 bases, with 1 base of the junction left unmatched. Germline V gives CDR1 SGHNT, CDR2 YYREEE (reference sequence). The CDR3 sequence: CASSLGGQNYGYTF. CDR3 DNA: TGTGCCAGCAGCTTGGGGGGACAGAACTATGGCTACACCTTC.

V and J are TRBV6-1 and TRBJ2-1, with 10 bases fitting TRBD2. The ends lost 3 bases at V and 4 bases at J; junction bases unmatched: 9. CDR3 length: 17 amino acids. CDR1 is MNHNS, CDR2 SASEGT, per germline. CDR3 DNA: TGTGCCAGCAGTGAGGCTAGCGGGGGACCAGGGTACAATGAGCAGTTCTTC. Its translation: CASSEASGGPGYNEQFF.

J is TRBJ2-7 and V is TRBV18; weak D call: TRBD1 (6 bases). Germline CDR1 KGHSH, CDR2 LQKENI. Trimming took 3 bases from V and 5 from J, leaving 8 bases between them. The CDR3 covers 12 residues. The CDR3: CASSPAGDEQYF. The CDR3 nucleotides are TGTGCCAGCTCACCGGCAGGGGACGAGCAGTACTTC.

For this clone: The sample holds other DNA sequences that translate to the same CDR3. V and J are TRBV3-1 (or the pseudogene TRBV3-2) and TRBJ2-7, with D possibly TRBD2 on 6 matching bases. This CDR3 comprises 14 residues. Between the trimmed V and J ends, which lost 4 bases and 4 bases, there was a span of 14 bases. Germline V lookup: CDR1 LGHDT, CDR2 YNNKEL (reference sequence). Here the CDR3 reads CASSLGTGSYEQYF. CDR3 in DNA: TGTGCCAGCAGCCTCGGGACTGGTAGTTACGAGCAGTACTTC.

The CDR3 is CASSLGGGEQYF. The CDR3 DNA follows: TGTGCCAGCAGCTTAGGAGGCGGCGAGCAGTACTTC. The chain combines TRBV7-6 with TRBJ2-7; D not resolved. Trimming took 1 base from V and 6 from J, leaving 7 bases between them. CDR3 length equals 12 residues. Germline V gene lookup returns CDR1 SGHVS and CDR2 FNYEAQ.

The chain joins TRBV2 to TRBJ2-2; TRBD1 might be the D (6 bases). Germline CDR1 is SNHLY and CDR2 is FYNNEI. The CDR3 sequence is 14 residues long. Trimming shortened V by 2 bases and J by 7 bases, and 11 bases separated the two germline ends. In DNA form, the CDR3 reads TGTGCCAGCAGTGAACGGAGAGGGGGCGGGGAGCTGTTTTTT. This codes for CASSERRGGGELFF.

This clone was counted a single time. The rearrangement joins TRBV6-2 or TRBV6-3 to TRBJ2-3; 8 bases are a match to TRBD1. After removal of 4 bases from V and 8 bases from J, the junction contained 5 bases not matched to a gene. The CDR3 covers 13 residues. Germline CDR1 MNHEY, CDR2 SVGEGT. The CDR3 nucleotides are TGTGCCAGCAGTTCTACCGACAGGGGTACGCAGTATTTT. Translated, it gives CASSSTDRGTQYF.

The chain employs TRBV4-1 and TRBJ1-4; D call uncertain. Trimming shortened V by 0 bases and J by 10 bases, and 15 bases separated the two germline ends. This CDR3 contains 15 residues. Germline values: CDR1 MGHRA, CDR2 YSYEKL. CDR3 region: CASSQDPGEIRKLFF. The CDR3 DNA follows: TGCGCCAGCAGCCAAGATCCGGGAGAAATCAGAAAACTGTTTTTT.

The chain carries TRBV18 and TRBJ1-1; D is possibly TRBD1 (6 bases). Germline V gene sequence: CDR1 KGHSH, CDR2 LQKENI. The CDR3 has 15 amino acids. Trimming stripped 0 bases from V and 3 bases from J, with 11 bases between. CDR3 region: CASSPPHRADTEAFF. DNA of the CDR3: TGTGCCAGCTCACCACCTCACAGGGCTGACACTGAAGCTTTCTTT.